This T cell receptor beta chain was obtained from a study of shared clonotypes between healthy human individuals. Whole-study context: Donors consisted of a couple of women and three men between 18 and 49.

Over several immunoSEQ plates, each subset's genomic DNA was distributed in even portions. Assay used: immunoSEQ multiplex PCR; TCRdb lists only in-frame clones, some missing. Of around 2,000,000 clones in the sample, approximately 94% were seen once. Naive CD8 cells comprised CD45RO-negative, CCR7-positively selected cells, excluding terminally differentiated effector memory CD45RA+ cells. Germline CDR1 SGHAT, CDR2 FQNNGV. Trimming pared 3 bases from V and 5 bases from J, leaving 8 bases between. This CDR3 is 14 amino acids long. This clonotype originated in a man between 18 and 29 years old in good health. The source material was naive CD8+ T cells sorted from blood. The chain is built from TRBV11-2 and TRBJ1-6; D ambiguous. CDR3 region: CASSFSRNNSPLHF. CDR3 coding DNA: TGTGCCAGCAGCTTCAGCCGGAATAATTCACCCCTCCACTTT. The whole variable domain, filled in from reference TRBV11-2 and TRBJ1-6, reads EAGVAQSPRYKIIEKRQSVAFWCNPISGHATLYWYQQILGQGPKLLIQFQNNGVVDDSQLPKDRFSAERLKGVDSTLKIQPAKLEDSAVYLCASSFSRNNSPLHFGNGTRLTVT.